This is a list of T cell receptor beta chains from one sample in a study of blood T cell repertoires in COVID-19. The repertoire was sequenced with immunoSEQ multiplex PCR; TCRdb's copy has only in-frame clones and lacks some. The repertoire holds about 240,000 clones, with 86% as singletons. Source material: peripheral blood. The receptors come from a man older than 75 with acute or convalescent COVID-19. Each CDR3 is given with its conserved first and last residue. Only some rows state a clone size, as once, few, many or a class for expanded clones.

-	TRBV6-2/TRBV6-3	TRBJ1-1	CASSLGRDTNTEAFF
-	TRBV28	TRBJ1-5	CASTDSTGHNQPQHF
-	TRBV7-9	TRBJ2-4	CASSLGSGRAGAKNIQYF
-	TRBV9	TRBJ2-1	CASSASNRSSYNEQFF
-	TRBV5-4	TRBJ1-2	CASSLDPRESVYTF
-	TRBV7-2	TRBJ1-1	CASSPMGGSTEAFF
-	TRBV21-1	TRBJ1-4	CASSSRDRGTSTNEKLFF
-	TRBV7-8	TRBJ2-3	CASSLVPQGDTQYF
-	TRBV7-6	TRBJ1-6	CASSLEGTGDSPLHF
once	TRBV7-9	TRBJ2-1	CASSLRLAAYNEQFF
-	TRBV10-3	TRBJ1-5	CAISEGDRGRNQPQHF
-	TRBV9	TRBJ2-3	CASSVGTGGTDTQYF
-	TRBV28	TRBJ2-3	CASSGGGGLAYTQYF
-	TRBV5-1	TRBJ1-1	CASSLQPLNTEAFF
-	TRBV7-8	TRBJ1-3	CASSQGLWRNTIYF
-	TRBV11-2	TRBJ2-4	CASRTTGTGGGNIQYF
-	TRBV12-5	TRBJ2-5	CASGRTETQETQYF
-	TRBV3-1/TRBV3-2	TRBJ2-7	CASSQVFSALYEQYF
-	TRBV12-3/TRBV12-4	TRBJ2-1	CASSWSREQFF
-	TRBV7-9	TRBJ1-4	CASSLAAKEKLFF
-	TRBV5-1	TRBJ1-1	CASSLLGENTEAFF
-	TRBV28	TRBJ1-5	CASSFSLMYQPQHF
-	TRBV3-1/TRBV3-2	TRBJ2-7	CASSSLYEQYF
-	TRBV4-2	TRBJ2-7	CASSHPSGTGTGEQYF
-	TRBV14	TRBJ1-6	CASSPWPYNSPLHF